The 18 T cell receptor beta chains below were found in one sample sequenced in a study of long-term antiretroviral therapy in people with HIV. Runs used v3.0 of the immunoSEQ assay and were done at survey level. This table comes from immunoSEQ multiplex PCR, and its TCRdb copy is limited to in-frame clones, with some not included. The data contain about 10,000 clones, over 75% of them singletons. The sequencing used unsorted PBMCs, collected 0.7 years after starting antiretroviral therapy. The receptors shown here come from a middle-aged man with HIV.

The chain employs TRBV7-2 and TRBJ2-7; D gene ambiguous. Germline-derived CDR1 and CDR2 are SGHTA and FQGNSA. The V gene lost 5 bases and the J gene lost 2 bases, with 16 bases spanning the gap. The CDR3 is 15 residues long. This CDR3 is CASSPQTATTYEQYF. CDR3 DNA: TGTGCCAGCAGCCCCCAAACGGCAACGACCTACGAGCAGTACTTC.

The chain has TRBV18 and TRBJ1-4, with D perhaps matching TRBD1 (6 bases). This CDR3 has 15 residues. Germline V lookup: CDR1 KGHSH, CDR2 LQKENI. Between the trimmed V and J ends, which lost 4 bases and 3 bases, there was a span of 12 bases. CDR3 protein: CASSLYGQPNEKLFF. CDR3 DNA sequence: TGTGCCAGCTCACTCTATGGACAGCCTAATGAAAAACTGTTTTTT.

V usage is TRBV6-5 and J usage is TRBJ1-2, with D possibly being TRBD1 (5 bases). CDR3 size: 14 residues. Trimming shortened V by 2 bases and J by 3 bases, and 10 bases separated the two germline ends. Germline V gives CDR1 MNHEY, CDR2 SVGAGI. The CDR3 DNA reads TGTGCCAGCAGTTACAGGGGCGGTCACTATGGCTACACCTTC. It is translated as CASSYRGGHYGYTF.

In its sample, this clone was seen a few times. The CDR3 coding sequence is TGTGCCAGCATAAGCACTACTATTGGCTACACCTTC. Its translation: CASISTTIGYTF. The gene calls are TRBV2 and TRBJ1-2; D gene uncertain. Germline V gene data show CDR1 as SNHLY and CDR2 as FYNNEI. The CDR3 runs to 12 residues. V was pared by 7 bases and J by 7 bases, with 13 bases between.

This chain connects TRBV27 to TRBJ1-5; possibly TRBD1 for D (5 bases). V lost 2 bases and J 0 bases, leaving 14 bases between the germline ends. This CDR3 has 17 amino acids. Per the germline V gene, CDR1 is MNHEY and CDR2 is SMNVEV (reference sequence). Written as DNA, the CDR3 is TGTGCCAGCAGTTTAATCGGGACCGTGAATAGCAATCAGCCCCAGCATTTT. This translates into CASSLIGTVNSNQPQHF.

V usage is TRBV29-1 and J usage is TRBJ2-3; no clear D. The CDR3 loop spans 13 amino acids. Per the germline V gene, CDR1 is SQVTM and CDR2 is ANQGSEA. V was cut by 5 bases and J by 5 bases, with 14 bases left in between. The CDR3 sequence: CSVSDLRRDTQYF. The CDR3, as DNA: TGCAGCGTTAGCGACCTTCGGAGAGATACGCAGTATTTT.

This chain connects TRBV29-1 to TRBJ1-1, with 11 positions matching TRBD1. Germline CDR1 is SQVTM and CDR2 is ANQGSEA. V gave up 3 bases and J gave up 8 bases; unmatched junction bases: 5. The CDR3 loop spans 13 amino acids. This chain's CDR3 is CSVDRGDRGEAFF. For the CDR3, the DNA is TGCAGCGTTGATAGAGGGGACAGGGGGGAAGCTTTCTTT.

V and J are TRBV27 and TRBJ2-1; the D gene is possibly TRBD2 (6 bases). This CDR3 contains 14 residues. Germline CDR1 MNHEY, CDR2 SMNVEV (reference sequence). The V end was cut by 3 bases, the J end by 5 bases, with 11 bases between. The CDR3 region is CASSFQRLDNEQFF. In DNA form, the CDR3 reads TGTGCCAGCAGTTTCCAAAGACTAGACAATGAGCAGTTCTTC.

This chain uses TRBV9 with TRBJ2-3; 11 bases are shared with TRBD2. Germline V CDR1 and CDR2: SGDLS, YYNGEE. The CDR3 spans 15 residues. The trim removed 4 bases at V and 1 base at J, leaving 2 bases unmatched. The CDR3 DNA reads TGTGCCAGCAGCCTAGCGGGAGGCCGCACAGATACGCAGTATTTT. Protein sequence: CASSLAGGRTDTQYF.

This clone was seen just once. The CDR3, as DNA: TGCGCCAGCAGCCAAGGGACAGGGTGGGGCACTGAAGCTTTCTTT. Amino acids: CASSQGTGWGTEAFF. The chain is built from TRBV4-3 and TRBJ1-1; TRBD1 aligns across 8 bases. Germline V CDR1 and CDR2: LGHNA, YSLEER. This CDR3 comprises 15 residues. With 1 base clipped from V and 4 bases from J, the junction kept 5 bases outside the gene matches.

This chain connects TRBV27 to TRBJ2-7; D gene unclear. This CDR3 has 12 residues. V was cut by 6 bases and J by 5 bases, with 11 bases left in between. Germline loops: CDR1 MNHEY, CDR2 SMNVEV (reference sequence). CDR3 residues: CASRASVHEQYF. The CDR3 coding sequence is TGTGCCAGCAGAGCGTCCGTCCACGAGCAGTACTTC.

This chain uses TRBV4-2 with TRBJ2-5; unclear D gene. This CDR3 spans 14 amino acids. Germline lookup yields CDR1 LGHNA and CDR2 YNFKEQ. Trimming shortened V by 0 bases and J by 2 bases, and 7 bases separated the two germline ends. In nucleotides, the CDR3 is TGTGCCAGCAGCCAAGAGTCCAATCAAGAGACCCAGTACTTC. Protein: CASSQESNQETQYF.

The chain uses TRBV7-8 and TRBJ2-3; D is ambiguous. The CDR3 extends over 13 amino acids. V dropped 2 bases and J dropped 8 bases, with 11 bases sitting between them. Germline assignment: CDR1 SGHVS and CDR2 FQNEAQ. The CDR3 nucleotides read TGTGCCAGCAGCTTACCTTCTTCTGGTACGCAGTATTTT. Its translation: CASSLPSSGTQYF.

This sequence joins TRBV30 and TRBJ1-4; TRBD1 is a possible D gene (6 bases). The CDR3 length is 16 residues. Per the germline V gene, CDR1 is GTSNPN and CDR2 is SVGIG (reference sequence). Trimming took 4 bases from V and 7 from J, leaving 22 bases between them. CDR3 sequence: CAWTPQRYRAGEKLFF. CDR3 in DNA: TGTGCCTGGACCCCACAACGATACAGGGCGGGTGAAAAACTGTTTTTT.

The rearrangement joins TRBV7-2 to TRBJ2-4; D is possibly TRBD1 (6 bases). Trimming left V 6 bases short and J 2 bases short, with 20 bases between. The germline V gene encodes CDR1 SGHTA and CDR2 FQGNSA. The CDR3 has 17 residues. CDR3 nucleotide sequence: TGTGCCAGCAGTAGGACCCGGGCCCAGGGGACCAAAAACATTCAGTACTTC. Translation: CASSRTRAQGTKNIQYF.

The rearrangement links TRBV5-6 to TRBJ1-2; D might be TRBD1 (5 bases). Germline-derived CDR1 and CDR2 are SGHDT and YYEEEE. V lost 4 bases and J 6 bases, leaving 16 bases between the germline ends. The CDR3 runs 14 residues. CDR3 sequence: CASSPPGVQNGYTF. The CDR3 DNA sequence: TGTGCCAGCAGCCCCCCGGGGGTTCAGAATGGCTACACCTTC.

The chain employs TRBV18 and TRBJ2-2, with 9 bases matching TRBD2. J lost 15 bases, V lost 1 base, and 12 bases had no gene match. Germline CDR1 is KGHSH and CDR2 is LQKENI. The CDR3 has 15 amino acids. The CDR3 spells CASSPQANSGGIVFF. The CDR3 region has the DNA TGTGCCAGCTCACCACAAGCGAATAGCGGGGGAATCGTGTTTTTT.

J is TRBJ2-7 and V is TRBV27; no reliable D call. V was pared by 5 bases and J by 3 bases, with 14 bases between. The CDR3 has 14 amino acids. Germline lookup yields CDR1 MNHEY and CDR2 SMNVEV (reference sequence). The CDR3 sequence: CASSGRITHYEQYF. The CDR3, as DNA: TGTGCCAGCAGTGGACGGATAACCCACTACGAGCAGTACTTC.